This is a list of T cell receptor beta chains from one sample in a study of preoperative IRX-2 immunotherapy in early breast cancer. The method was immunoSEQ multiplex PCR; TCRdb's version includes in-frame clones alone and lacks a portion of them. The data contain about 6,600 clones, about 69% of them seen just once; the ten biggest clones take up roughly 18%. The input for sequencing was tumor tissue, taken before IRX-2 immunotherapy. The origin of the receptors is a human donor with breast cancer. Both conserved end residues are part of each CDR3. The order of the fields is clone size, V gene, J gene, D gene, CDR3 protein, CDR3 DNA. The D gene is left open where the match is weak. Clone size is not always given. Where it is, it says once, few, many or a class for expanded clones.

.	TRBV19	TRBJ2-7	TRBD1	CASSIGQGLAGYEQYF	TGTGCCAGTAGTATTGGACAGGGCCTGGCGGGATACGAGCAGTACTTC
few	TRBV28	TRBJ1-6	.	CASSYPYSPLHF	TGTGCCAGCAGTTACCCTTATTCACCCCTCCACTTT
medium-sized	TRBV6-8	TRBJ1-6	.	CASSYFANSPLHF	TGTGCCAGCAGTTACTTTGCTAATTCACCCCTCCACTTT
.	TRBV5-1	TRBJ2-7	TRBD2	CASSFTSGGNYEQYF	TGCGCCAGCAGCTTTACTAGCGGGGGAAACTACGAGCAGTACTTC
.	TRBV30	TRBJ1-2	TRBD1	CAWSHTGVNYGYTF	TGTGCCTGGAGTCACACAGGGGTCAACTATGGCTACACCTTC
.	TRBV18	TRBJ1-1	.	CASSLSQGWEAFF	TGTGCCAGCTCACTCTCCCAGGGGTGGGAAGCTTTCTTT
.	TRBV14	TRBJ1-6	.	CASSQLGHLRYSPLHF	TGTGCCAGCAGCCAACTGGGACACCTACGTTATTCACCCCTCCACTTT
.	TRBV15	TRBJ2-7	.	CATSRIHRPPLYEQYF	TGTGCCACCAGCAGAATACATAGGCCCCCTCTCTACGAGCAGTACTTC
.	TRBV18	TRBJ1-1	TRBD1	CASSRTDRGNTEAFF	TGTGCCAGCTCACGAACTGACAGGGGGAACACTGAAGCTTTCTTT
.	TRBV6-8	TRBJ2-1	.	CASSYQGRDFNEQFF	TGTGCCAGCAGTTACCAAGGACGGGACTTCAATGAGCAGTTCTTC
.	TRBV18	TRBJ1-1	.	CASSPPGGRTEAFF	TGTGCCAGCTCACCGCCCGGGGGCCGCACTGAAGCTTTCTTT
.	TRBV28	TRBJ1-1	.	CASSFRGAEAFF	TGTGCCAGCAGTTTTAGAGGGGCTGAAGCTTTCTTT
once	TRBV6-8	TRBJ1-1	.	CASRVDGNTEAFF	TGTGCCAGCAGGGTTGACGGGAACACTGAAGCTTTCTTT
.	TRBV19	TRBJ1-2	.	CASHPFGANYGYTF	TGTGCCAGTCACCCATTTGGGGCAAACTATGGCTACACCTTC
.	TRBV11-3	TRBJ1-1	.	CASTRTDLNTEAFF	TGTGCCAGCACCCGGACGGATTTGAACACTGAAGCTTTCTTT
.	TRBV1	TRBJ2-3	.	CASSPRRSTISTDTQYF	TGCGCCAGCAGCCCCCGTAGATCGACAATTAGCACAGATACGCAGTATTTT
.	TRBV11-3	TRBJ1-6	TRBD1	CASSPGQGTYSPLHF	TGTGCCAGCAGCCCGGGACAGGGGACGTATTCACCCCTCCACTTT
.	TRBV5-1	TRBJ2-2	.	CASTQGGLNTGELFF	TGCGCCAGCACCCAGGGAGGACTGAACACCGGGGAGCTGTTTTTT
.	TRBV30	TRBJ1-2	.	CAWSVSFQGLEVRVLDYGYTF	TGTGCCTGGAGTGTAAGTTTTCAGGGGCTGGAAGTGAGAGTCCTGGACTATGGCTACACCTTC
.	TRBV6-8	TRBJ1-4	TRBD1	CASSPSLWDRNEKLFF	TGTGCCAGCAGTCCCTCCCTCTGGGACAGAAATGAAAAACTGTTTTTT
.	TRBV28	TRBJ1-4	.	CASRRQESNEKLFF	TGTGCCAGCAGGAGACAGGAGTCTAATGAAAAACTGTTTTTT